What follows is one T cell receptor (beta chain) and its context. The target antigen is unknown. These data originate in a study of blood T cells in healthy people across ages. The germline CDR1 and CDR2 sequences are LGHDT and YNNKEL (reference sequence). The CDR3 is 13 residues long. V lost 4 bases to trimming and J lost 7 bases, with 11 bases between them. Whole-study findings and limits: Among T cells, TCR beta diversity per million cells dropped roughly linearly as age rose. The unknown donor CMV status may have confounded expanded clonotype changes. Long-lived donors exceeded aged donors in naive CD4+ cells and diversity.

For the second PCR, which ran for about 7 to 11 cycles, a sample-barcoded 5' primer and a J-beta primer mix were used. Each CDR3 protein gets one entry after TCRdb re-called the 5' RACE reads with MiXCR. The sample has about 770,000 distinct CDR3 sequences; more than 40% are singletons. Whenever a sample was processed, at least 6 million PBMCs were isolated. J is TRBJ1-5 and V is TRBV3-1; D might be TRBD1 (6 bases). Material for sequencing was blood. This TCR came from a man aged 55 to 69 in good health. CDR3 amino acids: CASSRGDKQPQHF. CDR3 nucleotide sequence: TGTGCCAGCAGCCGAGGGGACAAGCAGCCCCAGCATTTT.